Here is one T cell receptor (beta chain) with its context. This receptor's antigen is unknown. Base qualities are not recorded, but no much larger clone differs from it by a single base. For sequencing of the TCRbeta CDR3 region, genomic DNA was extracted from the sorted cells. The immunoSEQ Assay was used to sequence the TCRbeta CDR3 regions. This is the immuneACCESS table as TCRdb keeps it, with only in-frame sequences that have V and J called. A part of the clones is gone; compared with another copy, unresolved V genes explain less than half, and the rest is unexplained. Here the sample has around 50,000 clones; 75% to 90% occur a single time. The top ten clones comprise more than 0.65% of the sample. The sample originates from a study of OX40 agonist ivuxolimab in advanced cancers. General notes on the study: Ivuxolimab was an agonistic, fully human IgG2 monoclonal antibody directed against OX40 (CD134), a costimulatory receptor. The monotherapy dose-escalation portion (N of about 47 patients) of the phase I ivuxolimab trial is reported in the paper. Prior anti-PD-1, anti-PD-L1 or anti-CTLA-4 therapy was permitted, and about two fifths of dose-escalation patients had received checkpoint inhibitors. Partial responses occurred in three dose-escalation patients, of whom one had hepatocellular carcinoma and two had cutaneous melanoma. A male proportion of roughly 80% and a mean age of 60 years, ranging from 23 to 79, were recorded for the dose-escalation cohort. Among the approximately 50 dose-escalation patients, around 20 had hepatocellular carcinoma, around 15 melanoma, 9 renal cell carcinoma and 9 head and neck cancer. The point of sequencing TCRbeta in the periphery was to test whether ivuxolimab changed TCR sequence diversity and drove clonal T-cell expansion. Intravenous ivuxolimab was administered to patients every 2 weeks at six dose levels: 0.01, 0.1, 0.3, 1.5, 3 and 10 mg/kg.

The germline V gene specifies SGHRS as CDR1 and YFSETQ as CDR2. The CDR3 runs 13 amino acids, cysteine and phenylalanine included. The read is trimmed to its CDR3 DNA, 39 bases read in frame from base 1. V loses 0 bases, J loses 5 bases, and the germline ends lie 8 bases apart. Points the paper makes about the study in general: At doses of 0.1 to 3.0 mg/kg, clonal expansion of both CD4+ and CD8+ blood T cells was observed from baseline to week 6. On average, CD8+ T cells showed more expanded clones than CD4+ T cells after ivuxolimab. In the 0.1-3.0 mg/kg groups, partial responders were among the patients with the lowest normalized peripheral clonal expansion, particularly in CD8+ T cells. Low levels of normalized T-cell clonal expansion were also seen in some nonresponding patients. The antigen specificity of the peripheral T cells that underwent clonal expansion was not determined.

Patients with autoimmune disease history or receiving systemic immunosuppression were excluded from the trial. Peripheral blood for TCR sequencing was collected from all dose cohorts at baseline, on cycle 4 day 1, and on cycle 7 day 1. The samples were taken from a phase I, first-in-human, multicenter, open-label dose-escalation trial of ivuxolimab. Adults with locally advanced or metastatic head and neck squamous cell, hepatocellular, melanoma or renal cell carcinoma were enrolled in the trial. Before TCR sequencing, CD4+ T cells and CD8+ T cells were sorted from peripheral blood as separate populations.

The receptor was derived from an adult with an advanced solid tumor such as melanoma, head and neck, liver or kidney cancer. Sequences were derived from CD4+ or CD8+ T cells sorted from blood, sampled in a trial of the OX40 agonist ivuxolimab. Rearrangement joined TRBV5-1 to TRBJ2-5, with TRBD2 tentatively as D gene (5 bases match). Here the CDR3 is given as CASSLGGFETQYF. The DNA sequence is as follows: TGCGCCAGCAGCTTGGGAGGGTTCGAGACCCAGTACTTC.